This T cell receptor beta chain was obtained from a study of T cell changes during pregnancy in multiple sclerosis. V shed 3 bases, J shed 5 bases, and the junction held 5 bases outside the gene matches. The CDR3 runs to 14 residues. Germline lookup yields CDR1 SQVTM and CDR2 ANQGSEA. Here immunoSEQ multiplex PCR was the method, and the copy in TCRdb shows in-frame clones only, minus some. The sample contains 40,000 or so clones, about nine tenths of which appear only once. This sample comprised CD8+ T cells from peripheral blood mononuclear cells, obtained in the second trimester of pregnancy. The V call is TRBV29-1, the J call TRBJ1-4, with 8 bases fitting TRBD1. The receptor was derived from a female donor with multiple sclerosis, enrolled in a pregnancy study. The CDR3 bases are TGCAGCGTTGATGTTGGGACAGGCAATGAAAAACTGTTTTTT. Amino acids: CSVDVGTGNEKLFF.